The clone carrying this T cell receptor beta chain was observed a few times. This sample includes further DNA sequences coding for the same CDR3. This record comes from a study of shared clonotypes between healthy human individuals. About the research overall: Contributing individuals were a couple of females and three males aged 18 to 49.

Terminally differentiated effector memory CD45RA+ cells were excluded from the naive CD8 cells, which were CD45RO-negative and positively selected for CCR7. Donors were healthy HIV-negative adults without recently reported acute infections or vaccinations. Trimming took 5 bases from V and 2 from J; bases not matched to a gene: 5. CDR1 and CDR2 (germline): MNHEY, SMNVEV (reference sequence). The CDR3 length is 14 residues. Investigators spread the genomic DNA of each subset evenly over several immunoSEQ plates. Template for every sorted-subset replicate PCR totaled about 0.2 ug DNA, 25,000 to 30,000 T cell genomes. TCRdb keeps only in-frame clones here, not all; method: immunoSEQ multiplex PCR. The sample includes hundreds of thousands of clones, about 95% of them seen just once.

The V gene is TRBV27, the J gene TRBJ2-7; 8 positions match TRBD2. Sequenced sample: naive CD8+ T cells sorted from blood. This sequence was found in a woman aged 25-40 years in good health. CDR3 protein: CASSLTSGPYEQYF. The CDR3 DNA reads TGTGCCAGCAGTCTAACTAGCGGCCCCTACGAGCAGTACTTC.